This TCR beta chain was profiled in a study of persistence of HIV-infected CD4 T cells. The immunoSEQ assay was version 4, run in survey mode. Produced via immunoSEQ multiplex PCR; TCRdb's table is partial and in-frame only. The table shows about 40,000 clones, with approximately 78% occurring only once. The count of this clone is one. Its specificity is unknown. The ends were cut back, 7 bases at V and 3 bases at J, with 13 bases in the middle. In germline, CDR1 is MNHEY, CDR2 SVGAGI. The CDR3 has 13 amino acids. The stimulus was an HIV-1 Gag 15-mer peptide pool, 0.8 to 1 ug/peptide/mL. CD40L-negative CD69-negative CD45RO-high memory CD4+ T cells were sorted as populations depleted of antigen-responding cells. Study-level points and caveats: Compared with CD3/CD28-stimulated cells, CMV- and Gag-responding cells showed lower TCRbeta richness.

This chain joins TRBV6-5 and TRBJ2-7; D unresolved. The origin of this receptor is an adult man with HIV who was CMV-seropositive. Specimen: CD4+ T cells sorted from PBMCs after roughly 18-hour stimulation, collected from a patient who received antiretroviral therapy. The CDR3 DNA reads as TGTGCCAGCACAAGGGCACCTAACTACGAGCAGTACTTC. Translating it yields CASTRAPNYEQYF.